The 28 T cell receptor beta chains below were found in one sample sequenced in a study of blood T cells in healthy people across ages. Combining a sample-barcoded 5' primer with a J-beta primer mix, a second PCR ran for about 6 to 11 cycles. TCRdb re-called the 5' RACE reads with MiXCR, one entry per CDR3 protein. The repertoire holds hundreds of thousands of distinct CDR3 sequences, about 30% seen once, with about a sixth in the top ten. Source material: blood. Source of these receptors: a woman older than 75 in good health.

The genes are TRBV4-2 and TRBJ1-2, with TRBD1 matching over 8 bases. J lost 6 bases, V lost 1 base, and 4 bases had no gene match. The germline gives CDR1 LGHNA, CDR2 YNFKEQ. The CDR3 is made up of 14 amino acids. The CDR3 here is CASSQADRGDGYTF. CDR3 nucleotides: TGTGCCAGCAGCCAAGCAGACAGGGGCGATGGCTACACCTTC.

This clonotype was picked up many times. CDR3 sequence: CAWSSGQDYGYTF. The DNA of the CDR3 is TGTGCCTGGAGTTCCGGACAAGACTATGGCTACACCTTC. The chain has TRBV30 and TRBJ1-2; TRBD1 is a possible D gene (5 bases). The CDR3 length is 13 residues. The V end was cut by 2 bases, the J end by 3 bases, with 10 bases between. Germline V gives CDR1 GTSNPN, CDR2 SVGIG (reference sequence).

This clonotype was counted between two and nine times. V is TRBV2 and J is TRBJ1-4; D gene uncertain. Germline V CDR1 and CDR2: SNHLY, FYNNEI. Trimming shortened V by 2 bases and J by 1 base, and 8 bases separated the two germline ends. The CDR3 totals 15 residues. The CDR3 protein is CASSEILGTNEKLFF. DNA for the CDR3: TGTGCCAGCAGTGAAATTCTCGGAACTAATGAAAAACTGTTTTTT.

The chain recombines TRBV5-1 with TRBJ2-5; D may be TRBD1 or TRBD2 (5 bases each). Germline V gene data show CDR1 as SGHRS and CDR2 as YFSETQ. There are 15 residues in the CDR3. Deletions cut 3 bases from V and 3 bases from J, with 15 bases between. This CDR3 reads CASSSNPVGEETQYF. The CDR3 coding sequence is TGCGCCAGCAGCTCCAATCCGGTGGGGGAAGAGACCCAGTACTTC.

The J gene is TRBJ1-2, the V gene TRBV11-2; 7 positions match TRBD1. This CDR3 has 16 residues. Germline CDR1 reads SGHAT; CDR2 reads FQNNGV. V gave up 4 bases and J gave up 4 bases; unmatched junction bases: 12. The CDR3 DNA reads as TGTGCCAGCAGCTCCTTACCCGACAGGGTGGCCTATGGCTACACCTTC. Amino acids: CASSSLPDRVAYGYTF.

The CDR3 region is CASRGVSGANVLTF. The CDR3 nucleotides read TGTGCCAGCAGGGGGGTCTCTGGGGCCAACGTCCTGACTTTC. The genes are TRBV28 and TRBJ2-6; D may correspond to TRBD1 or TRBD2 (5 bases each). Trimming stripped 6 bases from V and 0 bases from J, with 6 bases between. Germline-derived CDR1 and CDR2 are MDHEN and SYDVKM. The CDR3 runs to 14 residues.

This clonotype was recorded at least ten times. V and J are TRBV7-6 and TRBJ2-1; 7 nucleotides align to TRBD2. The CDR3 contains 15 residues. J was trimmed by 3 bases and V by 5 bases; bases with no gene match: 7. CDR1 is SGHVS, CDR2 FNYEAQ, per germline. This chain's CDR3 is CASSPPGGGYNEQFF. The CDR3 DNA reads TGTGCCAGCAGCCCCCCTGGGGGGGGCTACAATGAGCAGTTCTTC.

This clonotype has just a few counts. One base away lies a much larger clone, so this may be a sequencing read error. The genes are TRBV25-1 and TRBJ1-1; 8 bases fit TRBD1. Germline loops: CDR1 MGHDK, CDR2 SYGVNS. The V gene end was trimmed by 6 bases and the J gene end by 4 bases; junction bases not matched to a gene: 7. This CDR3 spans 14 amino acids. DNA of the CDR3: TGTGCCAGCAGGCCTGGACAGGGATTCACTGAAGCTTTCTTT. As protein: CASRPGQGFTEAFF.

The rearrangement uses TRBV6-2 or TRBV6-3 and TRBJ1-2; D gene unclear. The CDR3 runs 14 residues. Germline values: CDR1 MNHEY, CDR2 SVGEGT. V lost 4 bases to trimming and J lost 7 bases, with 16 bases between them. CDR3 sequence reads: CASSSSGFLFGYTF. The CDR3 coding sequence is TGTGCCAGCAGTTCCTCAGGTTTTCTCTTTGGCTACACCTTC.

V and J are TRBV29-1 and TRBJ2-1; D is unresolved. The V gene's germline CDR1 is SQVTM and CDR2 ANQGSEA. The CDR3 is 16 residues long. The CDR3 here is CNVKGRLGRLEETQFF. The DNA for the CDR3 is TGCAACGTAAAAGGGCGCCTCGGCAGGCTGGAAGAGACCCAGTTCTTC.

This clonotype was counted once. Mismatch with germline at one junction end may stem from a read error. The chain carries TRBV4-2 and TRBJ2-1, with 7 bases that match TRBD2. CDR3 size: 16 residues. The germline V gene encodes CDR1 LGHNA and CDR2 YNFKEQ. The CDR3 region has the DNA TGTGCCAGCAGCCAAGACGGGTCTAGCGGTTACAATGGGCAGTTCTTC. As protein: CASSQDGSSGYNGQFF.

The chain links TRBV20-1 to TRBJ2-3; 8 bases are a match to TRBD1. Germline CDR1 is DFQATT and CDR2 is SNEGSKA (reference sequence). The CDR3 covers 15 residues. V gave up 6 bases and J gave up 2 bases; unmatched junction bases: 10. The CDR3 loop is CSAITGGRDTDTQYF. The CDR3 DNA follows: TGCAGTGCAATAACAGGGGGGCGAGACACAGATACGCAGTATTTT.

Details on this clonotype: A much more abundant neighbour one base away suggests this may be a read error. The gene calls are TRBV12-3 or TRBV12-4 and TRBJ1-6; 9 positions match TRBD1. With 6 bases clipped from V and 3 bases from J, the junction kept 9 bases outside the gene matches. The CDR3 is made up of 17 amino acids. DNA of the CDR3: TGTGCCAGCAGCCGTCGACAGGGGGGACTCTATAATTCACCCCTCCACTTT. This sequence encodes CASSRRQGGLYNSPLHF.

Notes on this clonotype: Because it lacks the conserved phenylalanine or tryptophan at the end, this CDR3 is likely a read error. The chain combines TRBV6-5 with TRBJ1-1; maybe TRBD1 (5 bases). Trimming took 8 bases from V and 8 from J, leaving 12 bases between them. The CDR3 spans 11 residues. CDR1 MNHEY and CDR2 SVGAGI come from the germline V gene. CDR3 in amino acids: CASVEGREAFS. In DNA, the CDR3 is TGTGCCAGCGTCGAGGGGCGGGAAGCTTTCTCT.

The chain links TRBV20-1 to TRBJ2-3; D is unresolved. The CDR3 spans 11 residues. CDR1 and CDR2 from the germline V gene are DFQATT and SNEGSKA (reference sequence). The V end lost 8 bases, the J end lost 2 bases, and 8 bases lay between the germline ends. The CDR3 protein is CSPTSTDTQYF. CDR3 DNA sequence: TGCAGTCCTACATCCACAGATACGCAGTATTTT.

This clonotype was recorded only once. A read error may be the cause here, since a much bigger clone is one base away. The chain joins TRBV4-2 to TRBJ2-1; the D is unclear. Germline V gene lookup returns CDR1 LGHNA and CDR2 YNFKEQ. This CDR3 comprises 13 residues. CDR3 residues: CAGSQDLSGEQFF. In DNA, the CDR3 is TGTGCCGGCAGCCAAGATTTATCGGGTGAGCAGTTCTTC.

In this sample, this clonotype turned up once. V usage is TRBV20-1 and J usage is TRBJ2-5; 8 nucleotides match TRBD1. This CDR3 comprises 15 residues. Germline-derived CDR1 and CDR2 are DFQATT and SNEGSKA (reference sequence). Trimming cost V 2 bases and J 7 bases; bases outside gene matches: 12. CDR3 in DNA: TGCAGTGCTAGATACGACAGGGGTGGCTGGGGGACCCAGTACTTC. Protein sequence: CSARYDRGGWGTQYF.

This clonotype came up many times. The rearrangement joins TRBV19 to TRBJ2-1; D possibly uses TRBD1 or TRBD2 (5 bases each). Germline V gene sequence: CDR1 LNHDA, CDR2 SQIVND (reference sequence). The CDR3 spans 15 residues. Trimming cost V 5 bases and J 2 bases, with 13 bases left between them. CDR3: CASSVGATTYNEQFF. CDR3 DNA: TGTGCCAGTAGTGTCGGGGCGACCACCTACAATGAGCAGTTCTTC.

There are a few counts of this clonotype. The chain recombines TRBV4-2 with TRBJ1-2, with 9 bases matching TRBD1. This CDR3 spans 15 amino acids. Germline V gene data show CDR1 as LGHNA and CDR2 as YNFKEQ. J gave up 5 bases and V 0 bases, and 4 bases lay outside the gene matches. The CDR3 nucleotides read TGTGCCAGCAGCCAAGAAACAGGGGGCGTGTATGGCTACACCTTC. Its translation is CASSQETGGVYGYTF.

As to this clonotype: The junction departs from germline at one end; a sequencing error may be responsible. This chain joins TRBV5-1 and TRBJ1-1, with TRBD1 identical over 7 bases. The CDR3 covers 15 residues. Per germline, CDR1 SGHRS and CDR2 YFSETQ. This chain's CDR3 is CASSLVGQTNTEAFF. Written as DNA, the CDR3 is TGCGCCAGCAGCTTGGTGGGACAGACGAACACAGAAGCTTTCTTT.

This clonotype was observed a handful of times. CDR3 coding DNA: TGTGCCAGCAGCCACCGGGGCCGCCCGTTGGGGGAGCAGTACTTC. Its protein product is CASSHRGRPLGEQYF. The chain employs TRBV28 and TRBJ2-7; D may be TRBD1 or TRBD2 (5 bases each). The CDR3 totals 15 residues. V dropped 6 bases and J dropped 7 bases, with 22 bases sitting between them. Germline lookup yields CDR1 MDHEN and CDR2 SYDVKM.

Points on this clonotype: A much larger clone lies one base from this, so it may be a read error. The J gene is TRBJ2-4, the V gene TRBV4-3; D is unclear. Near its end, the DNA agrees better with TRBJ2-7, so the J call may be wrong. The CDR3 consists of 14 residues. Germline V gene data show CDR1 as LGHNA and CDR2 as YSLEER. The CDR3 protein is CAGSQEAGPYEQYF. In nucleotides, the CDR3 is TGCGCCGGCAGCCAAGAGGCCGGGCCCTACGAGCAGTACTTC.

For this clonotype: The germline gene is not matched at one end of the junction; a read error may be the cause. This chain joins TRBV20-1 and TRBJ2-7, with no clear D. Germline CDR1 reads DFQATT; CDR2 reads SNEGSKA (reference sequence). The CDR3 has 12 residues. CDR3 residues: CNATMGTYEQYF. CDR3 DNA: TGCAATGCTACCATGGGAACCTACGAGCAGTACTTC.

The CDR3 DNA reads TGCAGTGCTAGTTCCAGGGTGAACACTGAAGCTTTCTTT. Translated: CSASSRVNTEAFF. The chain links TRBV20-1 to TRBJ1-1; perhaps TRBD1 as D (5 bases). With 3 bases removed from V and 0 bases from J, the gap between germline ends came to 8 bases. The germline CDR1 and CDR2 sequences are DFQATT and SNEGSKA (reference sequence). The CDR3 covers 13 residues.

CDR3 region: CASSQDRTGDGYTF. Here the CDR3 DNA reads TGTGCCAGCAGCCAAGACAGGACAGGGGACGGCTACACCTTC. This rearrangement joins TRBV3-1 to TRBJ1-2; 9 bases map to TRBD1. CDR1 and CDR2 from the germline V gene are LGHDT and YNNKEL (reference sequence). This CDR3 contains 14 residues. Germline trimming cut 0 bases from V and 8 bases from J; bases unmatched to any gene: 4.

The V and J genes are TRBV15 and TRBJ1-1; D gene ambiguous. Trimming removed 0 bases from V and 7 bases from J, with 9 bases in between. Germline V CDR1 and CDR2: LNHNV, YYDKDF (reference sequence). CDR3 length equals 13 residues. CDR3 nucleotide sequence: TGTGCCACCAGCAGAGACCCCCAAGATGAAGCTTTCTTT. Amino acid sequence: CATSRDPQDEAFF.

The gene calls are TRBV5-1 and TRBJ1-1; 10 positions agree with TRBD1. V lost 4 bases to trimming and J lost 1 base; unmatched junction nucleotides: 10. CDR1 is SGHRS, CDR2 YFSETQ, per germline. CDR3 length equals 17 residues. CDR3 loop: CASSMGTGEFRNTEAFF. The CDR3 bases are TGCGCCAGCAGCATGGGGACAGGGGAATTCCGGAACACTGAAGCTTTCTTT. Using reference TRBV5-1 and TRBJ1-1 for the parts outside the CDR3, the full variable domain is KAGVTQTPRYLIKTRGQQVTLSCSPISGHRSVSWYQQTPGQGLQFLFEYFSETQRNKGNFPGRFSGRQFSNSRSEMNVSTLELGDSALYLCASSMGTGEFRNTEAFFGQGTRLTVV.

This clonotype was detected a few times. The chain links TRBV14 to TRBJ2-3; D call uncertain. The V end was cut by 1 base, the J end by 2 bases, with 16 bases between. Germline-derived CDR1 and CDR2 are SGHDN and FVKESK. This CDR3 spans 17 amino acids. The CDR3, as DNA: TGTGCCAGCAGCCAAGGTAGACACGTTTCCATCACAGATACGCAGTATTTT. Amino acids: CASSQGRHVSITDTQYF. Full variable domain (remainder filled in from reference TRBV14 and TRBJ2-3): EAGVTQFPSHSVIEKGQTVTLRCDPISGHDNLYWYRRVMGKEIKFLLHFVKESKQDESGMPNNRFLAERTGGTYSTLKVQPAELEDSGVYFCASSQGRHVSITDTQYFGPGTRLTVL.